This TCR beta chain was identified in a study of T cells in tumors after PD-1 blockade (dated by TCRdb to the late 2010s). With respect to the entire study: Prior checkpoint blockade, systemic immunosuppressant use, and recent radiotherapy or other anti-cancer therapy within 4 weeks were grounds for patient exclusion. Patients were treated with either pembrolizumab 200 mg every 3 weeks or cemiplimab 350 mg every 2 weeks. While on anti-PD-1 treatment, some of the patients also continued taking daily vismodegib 150 mg. An average of around 120,000 TCR templates (range roughly 23,000-270,000) and roughly 37,000 unique clonotypes was obtained for peripheral blood samples. Paired single-cell RNA and TCR sequencing was done in the study on site-matched tumors from patients with BCC or SCC, both before and after anti-PD-1 therapy. To compare clonotypes in blood versus tumor, bulk TCR sequencing was run on fewer than 12 peripheral blood samples drawn from roughly 5 patients. Clinical response was assessed using RECIST version 1.1.

The investigation overall reported the following: Roughly 41% of tumor TCR clonotypes were detected in blood, and some novel exhausted tumor clones were observed in pre-treatment blood, which was taken as suggesting peripheral recruitment. The source of novel T cell clones was not identified and could include lymphoid organs or rare unexpanded clones within the tumor or its periphery.

As for this clone: The clone's antigen remains unknown. No base quality information exists; no much larger clone differs at one position.

The time point label, read with the paper, signifies: after anti-PD-1 therapy. For bulk TCRbeta sequencing, genomic DNA was extracted from tumor biopsies or peripheral blood, and input amounts ranged from roughly 550 ng to 6,004 ng. Every patient was a poor candidate for surgical resection and had histologically proven advanced or metastatic basal or squamous cell carcinoma. Of the approximately ten patients making up the basal cell carcinoma cohort, roughly eight underwent bulk tumor TCR sequencing. The immunoSEQ platform was used to carry out deep TCRbeta sequencing. Per the authors' processing: Only productive rearrangements were exported from the immunoSEQ Analyzer for further analysis. Bulk TCRbeta clonotypes were assigned T cell phenotypes by matching to single-cell RNA+TCR-seq clones sharing the same TCRbeta sequence. Clone enrichment in tumor was computed as tumor frequency divided by PBMC frequency from bulk TCR sequencing. TCRs were grouped by GLIPH into specificity groups, defined as clusters of distinct TCRs likely recognizing common antigens via shared CDR3 motifs. TCRdb stores this immuneACCESS table with in-frame sequences only. Part of the clones is absent; in the studies checked, under half of the shortfall reflects unresolved V genes, and no reason is known for the rest. V and J calls and clone size are those listed in that table; D and trimming were worked out from the DNA. Within this sample are approximately 34,000 clones, with around 73% of them counted one time only. Around 40% of the sample lies in the top ten.

V is reduced by 3 bases and J by 5 bases, leaving a spacing of 16 bases between them. The CDR3 goes from the cysteine to the phenylalanine over 15 residues. Only the CDR3 region is kept as DNA, spanning 45 bases read in frame from base 1. The germline V gene provides CDR1 MDHEN and CDR2 SYDVKM. The receptor's source is a human donor with basal cell carcinoma. Specimen: PBMCs, collected after anti-PD-1 treatment. The chain is made from TRBV28 and TRBJ1-2, with the identity of the D gene unclear. The CDR3 protein is CASSFEPIEFYGYTF. The DNA reads TGTGCCAGCAGTTTCGAACCTATTGAGTTTTATGGCTACACCTTC.